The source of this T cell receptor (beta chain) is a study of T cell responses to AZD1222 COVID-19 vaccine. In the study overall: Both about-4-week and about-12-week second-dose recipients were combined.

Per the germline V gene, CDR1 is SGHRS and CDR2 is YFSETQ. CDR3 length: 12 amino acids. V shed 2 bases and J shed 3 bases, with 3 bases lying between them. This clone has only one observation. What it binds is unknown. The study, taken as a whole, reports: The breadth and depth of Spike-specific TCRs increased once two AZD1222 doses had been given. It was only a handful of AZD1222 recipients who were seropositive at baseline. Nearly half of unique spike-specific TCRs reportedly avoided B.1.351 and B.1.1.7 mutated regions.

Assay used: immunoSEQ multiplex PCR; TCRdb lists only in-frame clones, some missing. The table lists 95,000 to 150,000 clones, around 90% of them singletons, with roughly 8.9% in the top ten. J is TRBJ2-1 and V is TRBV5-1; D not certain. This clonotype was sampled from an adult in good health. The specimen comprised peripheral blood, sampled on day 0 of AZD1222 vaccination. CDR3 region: CASSLSYNEQFF. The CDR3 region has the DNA TGCGCCAGCAGCTTAAGCTACAATGAGCAGTTCTTC.